Below, 19 T cell receptor beta chains from the same sample are listed, as sequenced in a study of T cells expressing NK-cell markers. Following a re-call of the 5' RACE reads, TCRdb has one entry per CDR3 protein and lacks DNA. The repertoire shows hundreds of thousands of distinct CDR3 sequences; the top ten hold under 7.5%. Input material: blood T cells: a sorted CD56 or NKG2C T cell subset, CD4+ or CD8+ T cells, or bulk PBMC T cells (not recorded which). These TCRs come from a woman aged 18-69 years in good health.

The chain has TRBV25-1 and TRBJ1-1. Germline lookup yields CDR1 MGHDK and CDR2 SYGVNS. This CDR3 is 15 amino acids long. The CDR3 reads CASSPGGDLNTEAFF.

This sequence joins TRBV7-2 and TRBJ2-7; as DNA is missing, the TRBD2 call by TCRdb cannot be tested. CDR3 length: 14 residues. Germline-derived CDR1 and CDR2 are SGHTA and FQGNSA. CDR3 in amino acids: CASSLPAGSHEQYF.

The chain uses TRBV7-3 and TRBJ2-1; the D call from TCRdb, TRBD2, cannot be confirmed without DNA. The CDR3 totals 16 residues. The germline V gene has CDR1 SGHTA and CDR2 FQGTGA. The CDR3 sequence: CASSPQGLAVDNEQFF.

The chain links TRBV15 to TRBJ2-1. Germline V CDR1 and CDR2: LNHNV, YYDKDF (reference sequence). The CDR3 loop spans 13 amino acids. CDR3 in amino acids: CATSSNSYNEQFF.

V usage is TRBV4-3 and J usage is TRBJ2-1; the D call from TCRdb, TRBD1, cannot be confirmed without DNA. CDR1 is LGHNA, CDR2 YSLEER, per germline. CDR3 size: 17 residues. The CDR3 is CASSQGTGSDPYNEQFF.

This rearrangement joins TRBV12-3 or TRBV12-4 to TRBJ2-2; TCRdb indicates TRBD2, and absent DNA this call remains unverified. The CDR3 is 15 amino acids. CDR3 loop: CASTLGAGASGELFF.

The chain links TRBV7-2 to TRBJ2-3; the D call of TRBD1 rests on TCRdb alone, since no DNA is present to check it. CDR1 SGHTA and CDR2 FQGNSA come from the germline V gene. This CDR3 contains 16 residues. CDR3 in amino acids: CASSLRWDGLTDTQYF.

CDR3 protein: CASSGRDSSSSNQPQHF. This chain uses TRBV5-4 with TRBJ1-5; lacking DNA, the TRBD1 call made by TCRdb goes unchecked. The CDR3 length is 17 residues. Germline V gives CDR1 SGHNT, CDR2 YYREEE (reference sequence).

The chain employs TRBV20-1 and TRBJ2-3; TCRdb outputs TRBD1, but without DNA this stays unchecked. Germline V gene sequence: CDR1 DFQATT, CDR2 SNEGSKA (reference sequence). CDR3 size: 17 residues. Here the CDR3 reads CSARDPALTSSTDTQYF.

V and J are TRBV29-1 and TRBJ2-7. The CDR3 contains 13 residues. Germline loops: CDR1 SQVTM, CDR2 ANQGSEA. CDR3: CSVFLRSTYEQYF.

This chain's CDR3 is CASRPQGDHTEAFF. The rearrangement links TRBV19 to TRBJ1-1; TCRdb reports TRBD1, a call that lacks DNA to check it against. This CDR3 spans 14 amino acids. In germline, CDR1 is LNHDA, CDR2 SQIVND (reference sequence).

V usage is TRBV5-1 and J usage is TRBJ2-2; with no DNA, the TCRdb D assignment of TRBD2 cannot be verified. Germline-derived CDR1 and CDR2 are SGHRS and YFSETQ. The CDR3 spans 16 residues. CDR3 sequence: CASSGGKDSRGGELFF.

V usage is TRBV5-1 and J usage is TRBJ2-1. This CDR3 has 14 residues. From germline, CDR1 is SGHRS and CDR2 YFSETQ. The CDR3: CASSFGHSYNEQFF.

The rearrangement uses TRBV29-1 and TRBJ1-2; TCRdb names TRBD1, which stays unverified in the absence of DNA. Looked up from germline, CDR1 is SQVTM and CDR2 is ANQGSEA. The CDR3 is 13 residues long. CDR3: CSLRGPGLNGYTF.

V is TRBV7-3 and J is TRBJ2-2; without DNA, the TCRdb call of TRBD1 cannot be checked. This CDR3 has 16 amino acids. CDR1 and CDR2 (germline): SGHTA, FQGTGA. CDR3 protein: CASSLVWTLNTGELFF. Complete variable domain (other parts from reference TRBV7-3 and TRBJ2-2): GAGVSQTPSNKVTEKGKYVELRCDPISGHTALYWYRQSLGQGPEFLIYFQGTGAADDSGLPNDRFFAVRPEGSVSTLKIQRTERGDSAVYLCASSLVWTLNTGELFFGEGSRLTVL.

The chain couples TRBV7-2 to TRBJ2-1. The CDR3 has 14 residues. Per the germline V gene, CDR1 is SGHTA and CDR2 is FQGNSA. This chain's CDR3 is CASTSLPTLNEQFF.

The V and J genes are TRBV5-1 and TRBJ1-4; TCRdb calls TRBD1, which cannot be checked without DNA. The length of the CDR3 is 14 residues. CDR1 and CDR2 from the germline V gene are SGHRS and YFSETQ. CDR3 amino acids: CASSSQGTNEKLFF. Variable domain in full (rest from reference TRBV5-1 and TRBJ1-4): KAGVTQTPRYLIKTRGQQVTLSCSPISGHRSVSWYQQTPGQGLQFLFEYFSETQRNKGNFPGRFSGRQFSNSRSEMNVSTLELGDSALYLCASSSQGTNEKLFFGSGTQLSVL.

This chain links TRBV4-3 with TRBJ2-3; TCRdb names TRBD2, which stays unverified in the absence of DNA. The CDR3 consists of 16 residues. In germline, CDR1 is LGHNA, CDR2 YSLEER. Here the CDR3 reads CASSQVISEYTDTQYF.

The chain joins TRBV5-1 to TRBJ2-1; TCRdb's assignment of TRBD2 cannot be checked, as there is no DNA. The CDR3 is 14 amino acids. Germline V gives CDR1 SGHRS, CDR2 YFSETQ. This chain's CDR3 is CASSVRLAGGGQFF.